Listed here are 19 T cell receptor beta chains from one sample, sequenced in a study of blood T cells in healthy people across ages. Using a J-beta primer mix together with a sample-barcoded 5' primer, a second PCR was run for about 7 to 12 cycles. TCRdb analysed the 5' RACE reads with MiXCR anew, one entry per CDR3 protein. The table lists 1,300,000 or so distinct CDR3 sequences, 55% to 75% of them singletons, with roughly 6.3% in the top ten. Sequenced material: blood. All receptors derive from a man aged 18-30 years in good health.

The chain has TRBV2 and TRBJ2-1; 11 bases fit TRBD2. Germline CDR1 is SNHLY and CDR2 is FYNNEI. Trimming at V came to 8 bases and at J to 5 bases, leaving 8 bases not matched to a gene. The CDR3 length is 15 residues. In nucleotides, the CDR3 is TGTGCCAGCGAACATCCGGGACTAGCGGACAATGAGCAGTTCTTC. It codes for CASEHPGLADNEQFF.

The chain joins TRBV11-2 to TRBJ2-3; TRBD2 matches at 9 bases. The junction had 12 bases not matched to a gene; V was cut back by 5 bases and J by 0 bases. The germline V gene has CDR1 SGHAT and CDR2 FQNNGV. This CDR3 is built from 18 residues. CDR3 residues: CASSRGTSFTTSTDTQYF. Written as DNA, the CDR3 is TGTGCCAGCAGCAGGGGGACTAGCTTTACCACTAGCACAGATACGCAGTATTTT.

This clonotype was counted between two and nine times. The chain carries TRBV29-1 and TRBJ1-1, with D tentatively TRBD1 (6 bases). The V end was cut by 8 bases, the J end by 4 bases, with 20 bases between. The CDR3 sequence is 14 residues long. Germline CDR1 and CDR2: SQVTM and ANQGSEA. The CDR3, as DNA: TGCAGCTCCTCCTTCCAGGGGAAGGGCACTGAAGCTTTCTTT. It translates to CSSSFQGKGTEAFF.

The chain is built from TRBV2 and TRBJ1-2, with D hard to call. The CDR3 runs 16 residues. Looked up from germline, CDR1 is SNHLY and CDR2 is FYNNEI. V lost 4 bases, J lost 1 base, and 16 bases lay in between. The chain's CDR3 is CASSGRHESLNYGYTF. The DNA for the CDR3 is TGTGCCAGCAGTGGGCGACATGAGTCCCTTAACTATGGCTACACCTTC. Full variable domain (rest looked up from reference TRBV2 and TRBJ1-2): EPEVTQTPSHQVTQMGQEVILRCVPISNHLYFYWYRQILGQKVEFLVSFYNNEISEKSEIFDDQFSVERPDGSNFTLKIRSTKLEDSAMYFCASSGRHESLNYGYTFGSGTRLTVV.

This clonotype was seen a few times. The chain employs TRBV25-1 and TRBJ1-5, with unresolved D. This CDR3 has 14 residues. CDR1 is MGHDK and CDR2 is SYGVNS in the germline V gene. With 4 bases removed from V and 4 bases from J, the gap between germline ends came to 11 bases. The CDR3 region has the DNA TGTGCCAGCAGTGGTTGGGAGGGTAATCAGCCCCAGCATTTT. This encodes CASSGWEGNQPQHF.

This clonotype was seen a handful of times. The CDR3 region has the DNA TGCAGTGCTAGAGTGGACAGGGGCTTCAACTATGGCTACACCTTC. It codes for CSARVDRGFNYGYTF. V usage is TRBV20-1 and J usage is TRBJ1-2, with 9 bases aligning to TRBD1. The CDR3 contains 15 residues. V was clipped by 1 base and J by 2 bases; unmatched bases: 5. CDR1 DFQATT and CDR2 SNEGSKA come from the germline V gene (reference sequence).

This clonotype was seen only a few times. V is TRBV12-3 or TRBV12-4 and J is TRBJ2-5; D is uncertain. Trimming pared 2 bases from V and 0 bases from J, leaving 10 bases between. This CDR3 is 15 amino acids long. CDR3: CASSLTLGYQETQYF. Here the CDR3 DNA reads TGTGCCAGCAGTTTAACTCTGGGGTACCAAGAGACCCAGTACTTC.

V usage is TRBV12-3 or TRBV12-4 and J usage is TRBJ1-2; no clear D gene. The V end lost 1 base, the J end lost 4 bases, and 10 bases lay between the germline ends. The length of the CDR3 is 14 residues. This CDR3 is CASSLGEVGYGYTF. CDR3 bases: TGTGCCAGCAGTTTAGGTGAAGTTGGCTATGGCTACACCTTC.

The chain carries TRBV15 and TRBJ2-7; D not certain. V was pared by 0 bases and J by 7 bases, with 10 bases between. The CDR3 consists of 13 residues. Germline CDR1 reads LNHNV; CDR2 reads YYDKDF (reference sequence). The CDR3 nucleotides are TGTGCCACCAGCAGAGAATTAGGGTGGGAGCAGTACTTC. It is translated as CATSRELGWEQYF.

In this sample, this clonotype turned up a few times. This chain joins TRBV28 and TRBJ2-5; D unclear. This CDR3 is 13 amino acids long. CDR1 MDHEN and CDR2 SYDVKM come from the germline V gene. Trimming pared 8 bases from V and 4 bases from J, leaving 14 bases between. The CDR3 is CASLRSRPETQYF. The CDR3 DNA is TGTGCCAGCCTCCGATCCCGGCCAGAGACCCAGTACTTC.

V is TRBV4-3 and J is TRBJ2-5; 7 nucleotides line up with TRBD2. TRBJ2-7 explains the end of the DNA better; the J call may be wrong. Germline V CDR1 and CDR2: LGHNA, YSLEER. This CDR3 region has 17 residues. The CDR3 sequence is CASSQDLGLSVSYEQYF. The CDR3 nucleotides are TGCGCCAGCAGCCAAGATCTGGGACTATCGGTCTCCTACGAGCAGTACTTC.

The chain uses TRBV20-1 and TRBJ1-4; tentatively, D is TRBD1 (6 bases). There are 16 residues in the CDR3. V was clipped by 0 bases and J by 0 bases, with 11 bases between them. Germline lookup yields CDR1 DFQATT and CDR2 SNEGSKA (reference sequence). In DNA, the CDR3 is TGCAGTGCTAGAGAAAGGGGGTCTGCAACTAATGAAAAACTGTTTTTT. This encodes CSARERGSATNEKLFF.

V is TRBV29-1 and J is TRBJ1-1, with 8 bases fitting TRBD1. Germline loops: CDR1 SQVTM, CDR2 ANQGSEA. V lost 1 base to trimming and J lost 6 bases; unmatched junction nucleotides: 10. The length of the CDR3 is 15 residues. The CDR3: CSVEGPQGVGSEAFF. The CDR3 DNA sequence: TGCAGCGTTGAAGGCCCACAGGGGGTTGGCTCTGAAGCTTTCTTT.

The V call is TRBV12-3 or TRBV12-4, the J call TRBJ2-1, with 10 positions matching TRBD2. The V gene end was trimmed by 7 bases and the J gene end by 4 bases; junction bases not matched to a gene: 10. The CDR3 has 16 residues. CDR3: CASTASGRRGYNEQFF. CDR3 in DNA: TGTGCCAGCACCGCTAGCGGGAGAAGGGGGTACAATGAGCAGTTCTTC.

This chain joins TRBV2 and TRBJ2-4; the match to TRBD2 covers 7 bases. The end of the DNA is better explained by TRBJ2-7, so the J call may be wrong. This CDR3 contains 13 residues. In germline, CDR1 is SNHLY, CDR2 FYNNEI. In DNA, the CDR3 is TGTGCCAGCAGGCCCGGGACTAAGCACGAGCAGTACTTC. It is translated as CASRPGTKHEQYF.

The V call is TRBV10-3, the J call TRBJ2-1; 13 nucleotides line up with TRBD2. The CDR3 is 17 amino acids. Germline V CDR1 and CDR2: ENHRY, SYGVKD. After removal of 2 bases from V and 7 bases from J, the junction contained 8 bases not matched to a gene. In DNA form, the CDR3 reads TGTGCCATCAGTGAGACAGCCGGGACTAGCGGGGTAAATGAGCAGTTCTTC. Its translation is CAISETAGTSGVNEQFF.

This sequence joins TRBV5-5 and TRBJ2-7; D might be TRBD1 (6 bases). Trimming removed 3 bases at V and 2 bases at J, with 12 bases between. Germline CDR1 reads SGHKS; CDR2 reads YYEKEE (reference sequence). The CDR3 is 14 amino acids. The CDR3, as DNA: TGTGCCAGCAGCTCAGGGGCCCTGCCCTACGAGCAGTACTTC. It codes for CASSSGALPYEQYF.

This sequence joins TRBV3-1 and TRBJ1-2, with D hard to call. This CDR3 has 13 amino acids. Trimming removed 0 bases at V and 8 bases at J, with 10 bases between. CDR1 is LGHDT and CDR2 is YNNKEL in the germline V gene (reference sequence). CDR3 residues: CASSQDQGSGYTF. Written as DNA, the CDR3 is TGTGCCAGCAGCCAAGATCAAGGGAGCGGCTACACCTTC.

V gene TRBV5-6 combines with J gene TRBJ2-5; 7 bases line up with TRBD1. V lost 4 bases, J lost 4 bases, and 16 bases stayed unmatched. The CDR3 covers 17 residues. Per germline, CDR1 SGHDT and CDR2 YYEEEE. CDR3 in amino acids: CASSPPPTGPWRETQYF. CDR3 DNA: TGTGCCAGCAGCCCCCCTCCGACAGGGCCTTGGCGAGAGACCCAGTACTTC.